This T cell receptor beta chain originates from a study of OX40 agonist ivuxolimab in advanced cancers. Regarding the study in general: Ivuxolimab was an agonistic, fully human IgG2 monoclonal antibody directed against OX40 (CD134), a costimulatory receptor. Prior anti-PD-1, anti-PD-L1 or anti-CTLA-4 therapy was permitted, and about two fifths of dose-escalation patients had received checkpoint inhibitors. The dose-escalation cohort was 82.7% male with a mean age of about 65 years, ranging from roughly 23 to 85. The paper reports the monotherapy dose-escalation portion (N of about 47 patients) of the phase I ivuxolimab trial. Of the roughly 52 dose-escalation patients, hepatocellular carcinoma was present in approximately 20, melanoma in approximately 15, renal cell carcinoma in 9 and head and neck cancer in 9. Peripheral TCRbeta sequencing aimed to test whether ivuxolimab altered TCR sequence diversity and caused clonal T-cell expansion. Intravenous ivuxolimab was administered to patients every 2 weeks at six dose levels: 0.01, 0.1, 0.3, 1.5, 3 and 10 mg/kg. Partial responses occurred in three dose-escalation patients: two with cutaneous melanoma and one with hepatocellular carcinoma. Paper-wide results and their limitations: Low levels of normalized T-cell clonal expansion were also seen in some patients who did not respond. The antigen specificity of the peripheral T cells that underwent clonal expansion was not determined. After ivuxolimab, expanded clones were on average more numerous among CD8+ T cells than among CD4+ T cells. At doses of 0.1 to 3.0 mg/kg, clonal expansion of both CD4+ and CD8+ blood T cells was observed from baseline to week 6. In the 0.1-3.0 mg/kg groups, partial responders were among the patients with the lowest normalized peripheral clonal expansion, particularly in CD8+ T cells.

The germline V gene gives CDR1 as SGHRS and CDR2 as YFSETQ. The CDR3 runs 14 residues from the cysteine to the phenylalanine. Of all the DNA, just the CDR3 is kept, 42 bases in frame from base 1. Trimming costs V 5 bases and J 4 bases, and their ends lie 15 bases apart. This clone appeared once. Its binding antigen is unknown. There are no base qualities to consult, and no much larger clone falls within one base. To sequence the TCRbeta CDR3 region, genomic DNA was isolated from the sorted cells. The immunoSEQ Assay was used for sequencing of TCRbeta CDR3 regions. TCRdb obtained this table from immuneACCESS and retained in-frame rearrangements with V and J assigned. These tables miss some clones; where compared with another copy, unresolved V genes account for less than half of the shortfall, and the remainder is unexplained. Here the sample has 65,000 to 90,000 clones; almost 90% occur a single time. Together, the top ten hold approximately 0.71% of the sample.

The trial excluded patients who had a history of autoimmune disease or who were on systemic immunosuppression. Peripheral blood for TCR sequencing was collected from all dose cohorts at baseline, on cycle 4 day 1, and on cycle 7 day 1. The samples were taken from a phase I, first-in-human, multicenter, open-label dose-escalation trial of ivuxolimab. Adults with locally advanced or metastatic melanoma, renal cell carcinoma, hepatocellular carcinoma or head and neck squamous cell carcinoma were enrolled in the trial. Before TCR sequencing, CD4+ T cells and CD8+ T cells were sorted from peripheral blood as separate populations.

Recombination connected TRBV5-1 to TRBJ2-5; the D region may be TRBD1 or TRBD2, each matching 6 bases equally. This clonotype was obtained from an adult with an advanced solid tumor such as melanoma, head and neck, liver or kidney cancer. Material: CD4+ or CD8+ T cells sorted from blood, obtained in a trial of the OX40 agonist ivuxolimab. The CDR3: CASSQVRGPETQYF. The DNA sequence is given as TGCGCCAGCAGTCAAGTCCGGGGGCCAGAGACCCAGTACTTC.